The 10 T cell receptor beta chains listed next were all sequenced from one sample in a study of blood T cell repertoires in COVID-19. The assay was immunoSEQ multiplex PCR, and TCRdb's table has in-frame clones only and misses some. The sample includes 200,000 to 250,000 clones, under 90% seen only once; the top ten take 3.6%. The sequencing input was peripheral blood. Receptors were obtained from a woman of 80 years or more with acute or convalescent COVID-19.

The CDR3 nucleotides are TGCGCCAGCACCGAGACAGGGAGTACTGAAAAACTGTTTTTT. Encoded protein: CASTETGSTEKLFF. The genes are TRBV5-1 and TRBJ1-4; the match to TRBD1 covers 7 bases. Unmatched junction bases numbered 9, after V lost 6 bases and J lost 7 bases. CDR1 is SGHRS and CDR2 is YFSETQ in the germline V gene. The CDR3 runs to 14 residues.

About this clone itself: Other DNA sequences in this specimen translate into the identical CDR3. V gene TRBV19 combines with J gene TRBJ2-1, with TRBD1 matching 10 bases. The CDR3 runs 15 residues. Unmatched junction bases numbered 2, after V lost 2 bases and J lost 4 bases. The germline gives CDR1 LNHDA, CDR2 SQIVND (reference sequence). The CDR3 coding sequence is TGTGCCAGTAGTATAAGGGGACAGGGGTACAATGAGCAGTTCTTC. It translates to CASSIRGQGYNEQFF.

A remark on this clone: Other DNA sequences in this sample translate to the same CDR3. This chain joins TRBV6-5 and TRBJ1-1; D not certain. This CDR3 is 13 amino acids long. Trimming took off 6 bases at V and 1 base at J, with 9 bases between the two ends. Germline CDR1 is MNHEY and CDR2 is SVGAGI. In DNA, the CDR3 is TGTGCCAGCAGGACTCTAAAGAACACTGAAGCTTTCTTT. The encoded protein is CASRTLKNTEAFF.

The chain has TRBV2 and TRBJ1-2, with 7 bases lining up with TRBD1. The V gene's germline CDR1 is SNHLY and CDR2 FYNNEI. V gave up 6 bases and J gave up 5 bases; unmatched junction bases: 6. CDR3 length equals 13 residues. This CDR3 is CASSVGQDYGYTF. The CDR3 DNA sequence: TGTGCCAGCAGCGTAGGACAGGATTATGGCTACACCTTC.

CDR3: CASAPHRGSGYGYTF. The CDR3 region has the DNA TGTGCCAGCGCGCCCCACAGGGGGAGCGGCTATGGCTACACCTTC. V and J are TRBV5-8 and TRBJ1-2; 8 positions agree with TRBD1. The CDR3 totals 15 residues. CDR1 is SGHTS and CDR2 is YDEGEE in the germline V gene. J was trimmed by 4 bases and V by 7 bases; bases with no gene match: 12.

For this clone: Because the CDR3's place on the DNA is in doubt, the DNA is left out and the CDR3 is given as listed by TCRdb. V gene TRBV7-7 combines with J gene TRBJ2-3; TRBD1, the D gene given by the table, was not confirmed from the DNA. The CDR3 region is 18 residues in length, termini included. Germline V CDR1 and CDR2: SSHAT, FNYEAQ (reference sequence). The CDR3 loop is CASSFGPGAISRTDTQYF.

Written as DNA, the CDR3 is TGTGCCAGCAGCTTAGGCGGATCCGGGACAGGTACCTCACCCCTCCACTTT. Encoded protein: CASSLGGSGTGTSPLHF. V gene TRBV7-2 combines with J gene TRBJ1-6; TRBD1 matches 8 bases. Unmatched junction bases numbered 12, after V lost 1 base and J lost 10 bases. The CDR3 is 17 amino acids. From germline, CDR1 is SGHTA and CDR2 FQGNSA.

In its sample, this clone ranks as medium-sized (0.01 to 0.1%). CDR3 in DNA: TGCAGTGCTAGTAGAGCGGGCGACTACAATGAGCAGTTCTTC. It encodes CSASRAGDYNEQFF. The chain has TRBV20-1 and TRBJ2-1; TRBD2 is a possible D gene (6 bases). Deletions cut 3 bases from V and 3 bases from J, with 12 bases between. The germline V gene encodes CDR1 DFQATT and CDR2 SNEGSKA (reference sequence). The CDR3 has 14 residues.

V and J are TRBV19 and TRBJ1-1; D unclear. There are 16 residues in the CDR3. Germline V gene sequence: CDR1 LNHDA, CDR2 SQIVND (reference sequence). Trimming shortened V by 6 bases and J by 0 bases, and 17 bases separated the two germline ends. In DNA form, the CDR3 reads TGTGCCAGTAGACACCACCGGGGAGGGATGAACACTGAAGCTTTCTTT. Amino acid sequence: CASRHHRGGMNTEAFF.

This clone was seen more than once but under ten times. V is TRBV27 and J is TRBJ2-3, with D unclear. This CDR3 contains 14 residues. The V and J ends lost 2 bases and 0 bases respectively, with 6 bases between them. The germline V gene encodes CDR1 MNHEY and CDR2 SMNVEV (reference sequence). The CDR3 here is CASSLQASTDTQYF. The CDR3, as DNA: TGTGCCAGCAGTTTACAGGCGAGCACAGATACGCAGTATTTT.